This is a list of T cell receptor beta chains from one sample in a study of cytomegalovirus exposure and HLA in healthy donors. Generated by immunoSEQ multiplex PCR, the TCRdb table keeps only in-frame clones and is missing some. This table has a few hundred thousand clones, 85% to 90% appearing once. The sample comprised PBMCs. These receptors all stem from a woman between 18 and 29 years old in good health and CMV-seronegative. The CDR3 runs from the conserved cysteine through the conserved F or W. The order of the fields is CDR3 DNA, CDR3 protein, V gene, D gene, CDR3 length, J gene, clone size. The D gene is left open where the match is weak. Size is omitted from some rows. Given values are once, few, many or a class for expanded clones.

DNA: TGTGCCAGCTTCCTCATAGCGGGAATAGTGAATGAGCAGTTCTTC
CDR3: CASFLIAGIVNEQFF
V: TRBV6-1
D: TRBD2
length: 15
J: TRBJ2-1
size: NA

DNA: TGTGCCATCAGTGAGTCGGGACTAGCGGGAGGGCTTGGAAACATTCAGTACTTC
CDR3: CAISESGLAGGLGNIQYF
V: TRBV10-3
D: TRBD2
length: 18
J: TRBJ2-4
size: NA

DNA: TGTGCCAGCAGCATGGGACAGGGGGATGGTCAGCCCCAGCATTTT
CDR3: CASSMGQGDGQPQHF
V: TRBV27
D: TRBD1
length: 15
J: TRBJ1-5
size: NA

DNA: TGTGCCAGCTCAGAGGGACTAGCGGGACTTCAAGCCGGGGAGCTGTTTTTT
CDR3: CASSEGLAGLQAGELFF
V: TRBV7-2
D: TRBD2
length: 17
J: TRBJ2-2
size: NA

DNA: TGTGCCAGCAGCATTGGGACTAGCGGGCAAGAGACCCAGTACTTC
CDR3: CASSIGTSGQETQYF
V: TRBV7-3
D: TRBD2
length: 15
J: TRBJ2-5
size: NA

DNA: TGTGCCAGCTCACCCGATGGACTAGCGGGCACCTACGAGCAGTACTTC
CDR3: CASSPDGLAGTYEQYF
V: TRBV18
D: TRBD2
length: 16
J: TRBJ2-7
size: NA

DNA: TGTGCCAGCAGTTCAACTGAACTGACAGGGGACTCTGGAAACACCATATATTTT
CDR3: CASSSTELTGDSGNTIYF
V: TRBV28
D: TRBD1
length: 18
J: TRBJ1-3
size: NA

DNA: TGTGCCAGCAGTACAGAAACAGGGCTAGGGTCCTATGGCTACACCTTC
CDR3: CASSTETGLGSYGYTF
V: TRBV2
D: NA
length: 16
J: TRBJ1-2
size: NA

DNA: TGTGCCAGCAGCTTATACGGGAGGGCCCCCTACGAGCAGTACTTC
CDR3: CASSLYGRAPYEQYF
V: TRBV7-3
D: TRBD2
length: 15
J: TRBJ2-7
size: NA

DNA: TGTGCCAGCAGTTTACAGGGTAGTAAGGGCTACACCTTC
CDR3: CASSLQGSKGYTF
V: TRBV27
D: NA
length: 13
J: TRBJ1-2
size: NA

DNA: TGTGCCAGCAGCTCCGGACAGCCCGGGGCCAACGTCCTGACTTTC
CDR3: CASSSGQPGANVLTF
V: TRBV7-3
D: NA
length: 15
J: TRBJ2-6
size: NA

DNA: TGTGCCAGCACCATAGTGCAGGGTCAGGGCTACACCTTC
CDR3: CASTIVQGQGYTF
V: TRBV28
D: NA
length: 13
J: TRBJ1-2
size: once

DNA: TGTGCCAGCAGTTTTTACCCACAGCGGCGTCCCGATGGCTACACCTTC
CDR3: CASSFYPQRRPDGYTF
V: TRBV28
D: NA
length: 16
J: TRBJ1-2
size: NA

DNA: TGTGCCAGCTCACCCCCGGGACTAGCGGGAGGAAGATACGAGCAGTACTTC
CDR3: CASSPPGLAGGRYEQYF
V: TRBV18
D: TRBD2
length: 17
J: TRBJ2-7
size: NA

DNA: TGTGCCAGCAGCTTGGCGCCGGGAGGCAATCAGCCCCAGCATTTT
CDR3: CASSLAPGGNQPQHF
V: TRBV5-6
D: NA
length: 15
J: TRBJ1-5
size: once

DNA: TGTGCCAGCAGCTCTCGGACAGGGGGGTCAGATACGCAGTATTTT
CDR3: CASSSRTGGSDTQYF
V: TRBV7-8
D: TRBD1
length: 15
J: TRBJ2-3
size: NA

DNA: TGTGCCAGTAGCTTCGGGGGGCTTGGGCACGAGCAGTACTTC
CDR3: CASSFGGLGHEQYF
V: TRBV19
D: NA
length: 14
J: TRBJ2-7
size: NA

DNA: TGTGCCAGCAGTTACTCGAACGTCCAGTCGTCCCAGCATTTT
CDR3: CASSYSNVQSSQHF
V: TRBV6-6
D: NA
length: 14
J: TRBJ1-5
size: few

DNA: TGTGCCAGCAGTCTAAACAGGGCCTACAACTATGGCTACACCTTC
CDR3: CASSLNRAYNYGYTF
V: TRBV27
D: NA
length: 15
J: TRBJ1-2
size: NA

DNA: TGTGCCAGCAGCCCTTTACCGGGACAGGGAGCCTACGAGCAGTACTTC
CDR3: CASSPLPGQGAYEQYF
V: TRBV7-8
D: TRBD1
length: 16
J: TRBJ2-7
size: NA

DNA: TGTGCCAGCAGTTCCTCGTACCAAGAGACCCAGTACTTC
CDR3: CASSSSYQETQYF
V: TRBV27
D: NA
length: 13
J: TRBJ2-5
size: NA

DNA: TGTGCCAGTGGGGGGGTATACGAGCAGTACTTC
CDR3: CASGGVYEQYF
V: TRBV19
D: TRBD2
length: 11
J: TRBJ2-7
size: NA

DNA: TGTGCCAGCAGCCACAGCGCAACTAGCGGGAGTTACGAGCAGTACTTC
CDR3: CASSHSATSGSYEQYF
V: TRBV4-2
D: TRBD2
length: 16
J: TRBJ2-7
size: few

DNA: TGTGCCAGTAGTGCCGGACTCCAAGTCCCGGGTGGTGGCTACACCTTC
CDR3: CASSAGLQVPGGGYTF
V: TRBV19
D: NA
length: 16
J: TRBJ1-2
size: NA

DNA: TGTGCCAGCAGTTCTTTACAGGGGATGAACACTGAAGCTTTCTTT
CDR3: CASSSLQGMNTEAFF
V: TRBV27
D: TRBD1
length: 15
J: TRBJ1-1
size: NA

DNA: TGTGCCAGCAGCGCCTACGGGGGACAGCAAGAGACCCAGTACTTC
CDR3: CASSAYGGQQETQYF
V: TRBV11-2
D: NA
length: 15
J: TRBJ2-5
size: NA

DNA: TGTGCCAGCAGCTTAACGGGCTTACTAGCGGGAGTGATAGATACGCAGTATTTT
CDR3: CASSLTGLLAGVIDTQYF
V: TRBV7-3
D: TRBD2
length: 18
J: TRBJ2-3
size: NA

DNA: TGCAGCGTTTGCGCTAGCGGGAGATGCGATGAGCAGTTCTTC
CDR3: CSVCASGRCDEQFF
V: TRBV29-1
D: TRBD2
length: 14
J: TRBJ2-1
size: NA

DNA: TGTGCCAGCAGCGTAGTTGTGGGAGACCCCGGGGATGAGCAGTTCTTC
CDR3: CASSVVVGDPGDEQFF
V: TRBV9
D: NA
length: 16
J: TRBJ2-1
size: NA

DNA: TGCGCCAGCGGACAGGGGAGGAGGGCTTTCTTT
CDR3: CASGQGRRAFF
V: TRBV5-1
D: TRBD1
length: 11
J: TRBJ1-1
size: few

DNA: TGTGCCAGCAGCCGGAGGATTAACACTGAAGCTTTCTTT
CDR3: CASSRRINTEAFF
V: TRBV5-6
D: NA
length: 13
J: TRBJ1-1
size: NA

DNA: TGTGCCAGCAGGGGAGGGATGAGCGAAAAACTGTTTTTT
CDR3: CASRGGMSEKLFF
V: TRBV2
D: NA
length: 13
J: TRBJ1-4
size: NA

DNA: TGCGCCAGCAGTGATGTCGGGGGGAACTATGGCTACACCTTC
CDR3: CASSDVGGNYGYTF
V: TRBV10-2
D: NA
length: 14
J: TRBJ1-2
size: few

DNA: TGTGCCAGCAGCTCGGGACTAGCGGCGAACAATGAGCAGTTCTTC
CDR3: CASSSGLAANNEQFF
V: TRBV11-3
D: TRBD2
length: 15
J: TRBJ2-1
size: NA

DNA: TGTGCCAGTAGTCCTGGACAGGGTAGGGGTGAGCAGTTCTTC
CDR3: CASSPGQGRGEQFF
V: TRBV19
D: TRBD1
length: 14
J: TRBJ2-1
size: NA

DNA: TGTGCCCTCCTCCTAGTCTCCGAGCAGTACTTC
CDR3: CALLLVSEQYF
V: TRBV10-3
D: NA
length: 11
J: TRBJ2-7
size: NA

DNA: TGCGCCAGCAGCCAAGATAGGGACAAGAAAGAGACCCAGTACTTC
CDR3: CASSQDRDKKETQYF
V: TRBV4-3
D: NA
length: 15
J: TRBJ2-5
size: NA

DNA: TGTGCCAGCACCTCGACCGGGGGGGGACGAGGACTGTTTTTT
CDR3: CASTSTGGGRGLFF
V: TRBV28
D: NA
length: 14
J: TRBJ1-4
size: NA

DNA: TGTGCCACCAGCAGCCTCCTCGGGGAGCTGTTTTTT
CDR3: CATSSLLGELFF
V: TRBV15
D: NA
length: 12
J: TRBJ2-2
size: NA

DNA: TGTGCCAGCAGGCCACTAACGAGGGAGCAGTTCTTC
CDR3: CASRPLTREQFF
V: TRBV7-2
D: NA
length: 12
J: TRBJ2-1
size: once

DNA: TGTGCCAGCAGCCGAAGGGGCCCAGGGGCTAATGAAAAACTGTTTTTT
CDR3: CASSRRGPGANEKLFF
V: TRBV14
D: NA
length: 16
J: TRBJ1-4
size: NA

DNA: TGTGCCAGCAGCTTGACAGGACAGGTGGCCGGGGAGCAGTACTTC
CDR3: CASSLTGQVAGEQYF
V: TRBV5-4
D: TRBD1
length: 15
J: TRBJ2-7
size: NA

DNA: TGTGCCAGCAGTTCCGCTTTAGCGGGAGGGCCTGTGGAGACCCAGTACTTC
CDR3: CASSSALAGGPVETQYF
V: TRBV27
D: TRBD2
length: 17
J: TRBJ2-5
size: NA

DNA: TGCGCCAGCAGCATCGGACAGGGACCGGGGACCCAGTACTTC
CDR3: CASSIGQGPGTQYF
V: TRBV5-1
D: TRBD1
length: 14
J: TRBJ2-5
size: NA

DNA: TGTGCCAGCAGTTTGGCTAGGGGGTACGAGCAGTACTTC
CDR3: CASSLARGYEQYF
V: TRBV27
D: NA
length: 13
J: TRBJ2-7
size: NA

DNA: TGTGCCAGCAGCCCCAACAGGGGAAGTGTCACCGGGGAGCTGTTTTTT
CDR3: CASSPNRGSVTGELFF
V: TRBV5-4
D: TRBD1
length: 16
J: TRBJ2-2
size: NA

DNA: TGTGCCAGTAGTGCTACTAGCGGGAGGGCCAATGAGCAGTTCTTC
CDR3: CASSATSGRANEQFF
V: TRBV19
D: TRBD2
length: 15
J: TRBJ2-1
size: NA

DNA: TGCGCCAGCAGCTTGGCGGCTAGCGGGAGGGCCTCGACATACGAGCAGTACTTC
CDR3: CASSLAASGRASTYEQYF
V: TRBV5-1
D: TRBD2
length: 18
J: TRBJ2-7
size: once

DNA: TGCGCCAGCAGCCACAAATCTAGCGGGTACACCGGGGAGCTGTTTTTT
CDR3: CASSHKSSGYTGELFF
V: TRBV5-1
D: TRBD2
length: 16
J: TRBJ2-2
size: NA

DNA: TGTGCCTGGAGTGTAGCGTCGGGCACTGAAGCTTTCTTT
CDR3: CAWSVASGTEAFF
V: TRBV30
D: NA
length: 13
J: TRBJ1-1
size: NA

DNA: TGTGCCAGCAGTGCCGGACAGGGAGGCCGGGGGCGGCAGTACTTC
CDR3: CASSAGQGGRGRQYF
V: TRBV25-1
D: TRBD1
length: 15
J: TRBJ2-7
size: NA

DNA: TGTGCCAGCAGTTACTCGAGGGTGATCAATCAGCCCCAGCATTTT
CDR3: CASSYSRVINQPQHF
V: TRBV6-5
D: NA
length: 15
J: TRBJ1-5
size: NA

DNA: TGTGCTAGCACAGCCGCGGGCACCGGGGAGCTGTTTTTT
CDR3: CASTAAGTGELFF
V: TRBV12-5
D: NA
length: 13
J: TRBJ2-2
size: NA

DNA: TGTGCCAGTAGTAGGGCAGATTTTCCCTACGAGCAGTACTTC
CDR3: CASSRADFPYEQYF
V: TRBV19
D: NA
length: 14
J: TRBJ2-7
size: once